The 18 T cell receptor beta chains below come from one sample, sequenced in a study of early stage breast cancer tumors. Profiling relied on immunoSEQ multiplex PCR, and the TCRdb table lists in-frame clones only, not all of them. The table has 44,000 or so clones, 65% to 90% seen once. The specimen sequenced was blood. These receptors were obtained from a person aged 45 to 59 with breast cancer.

This clone occurred once. CDR3 residues: CASRKGVGDTEAFF. CDR3 nucleotide sequence: TGTGCCAGCAGAAAGGGCGTAGGGGACACTGAAGCTTTCTTT. The chain combines TRBV5-5 with TRBJ1-1; TRBD1 is a possible D gene (5 bases). Trimming removed 5 bases from V and 3 bases from J, with 14 bases in between. Germline V lookup: CDR1 SGHKS, CDR2 YYEKEE (reference sequence). CDR3 length: 14 residues. Looking up the rest from reference TRBV5-5 and TRBJ1-1 gives the full variable domain: DAGVTQSPTHLIKTRGQQVTLRCSPISGHKSVSWYQQVLGQGPQFIFQYYEKEERGRGNFPDRFSARQFPNYSSELNVNALLLGDSALYLCASRKGVGDTEAFFGQGTRLTVV.

CDR3 residues: CASRPGSNQPQHF. The CDR3 coding sequence is TGTGCCAGCCGGCCGGGTAGCAATCAGCCCCAGCATTTT. The rearrangement links TRBV28 to TRBJ1-5; D ambiguous. CDR3 length equals 13 residues. Germline CDR1 is MDHEN and CDR2 is SYDVKM. Trimming cost V 8 bases and J 0 bases, with 8 bases left between them.

The gene calls are TRBV11-3 and TRBJ1-6, with D uncertain. Trimming left V 3 bases short and J 7 bases short, with 7 bases between. The CDR3 totals 13 residues. Germline V gene data show CDR1 as SGHNT and CDR2 as YENEEA. This CDR3 is CASSLNRNSPLHF. The CDR3 DNA reads as TGTGCCAGCAGCTTGAACAGAAATTCACCCCTCCACTTT.

This clone was detected only once. This chain links TRBV27 with TRBJ2-5, with 7 bases matching TRBD1. V shed 0 bases, J shed 5 bases, and the junction held 12 bases outside the gene matches. Germline-derived CDR1 and CDR2 are MNHEY and SMNVEV (reference sequence). The CDR3 sequence is 17 residues long. CDR3 protein: CASSLSGNRGWRETQYF. CDR3 DNA: TGTGCCAGCAGTTTATCGGGGAACAGGGGTTGGAGGGAGACCCAGTACTTC.

The CDR3 protein is CASRDREESPLHF. The CDR3 bases are TGCGCCAGCAGAGACAGGGAGGAGTCACCCCTCCACTTT. This rearrangement joins TRBV5-1 to TRBJ1-6, with TRBD1 matching 7 bases. The CDR3 contains 13 residues. Per the germline V gene, CDR1 is SGHRS and CDR2 is YFSETQ. J gave up 10 bases and V 5 bases, and 6 bases lay outside the gene matches.

This clone occurred once. The chain links TRBV10-3 to TRBJ2-7, with D tentatively TRBD1 (5 bases). Germline-derived CDR1 and CDR2 are ENHRY and SYGVKD. This CDR3 comprises 14 residues. V shed 6 bases and J shed 2 bases, with 14 bases lying between them. The DNA for the CDR3 is TGTGCCATCAGGCCTACAGGACCCACCTACGAGCAGTACTTC. It yields the protein CAIRPTGPTYEQYF.

The chain joins TRBV18 to TRBJ2-3, with 7 bases aligning to TRBD1. This CDR3 region has 14 residues. With V trimmed by 4 bases and J by 2 bases, 3 bases remained unmatched. Germline V gene sequence: CDR1 KGHSH, CDR2 LQKENI. The CDR3 DNA is TGTGCCAGCTCACAGGGACAGATCACAGATACGCAGTATTTT. It yields the protein CASSQGQITDTQYF.

V and J are TRBV25-1 and TRBJ2-7, with D tentatively TRBD1 or TRBD2 (6 bases each). CDR1 is MGHDK, CDR2 SYGVNS, per germline. This CDR3 spans 14 amino acids. V was shortened by 2 bases and J by 2 bases, with 10 bases between the two germline ends. This chain's CDR3 is CASSERGLAYEQYF. CDR3 coding DNA: TGTGCCAGCAGTGAACGGGGGCTTGCCTACGAGCAGTACTTC.

This clone was observed a few times. This chain uses TRBV18 with TRBJ1-2; 10 bases fit TRBD1. This CDR3 has 15 amino acids. V was clipped by 6 bases and J by 7 bases; unmatched bases: 11. Germline values: CDR1 KGHSH, CDR2 LQKENI. CDR3 region: CASSPTGQGFVGYTF. The CDR3, as DNA: TGTGCCAGCTCGCCTACGGGACAGGGGTTTGTTGGCTACACCTTC.

CDR3 loop: CASSSSRRLYEQYF. The CDR3 DNA reads as TGTGCCAGCAGCTCTTCCCGACGGTTATACGAGCAGTACTTC. The chain combines TRBV7-8 with TRBJ2-7; D not resolved. This CDR3 contains 14 residues. Germline V gene lookup returns CDR1 SGHVS and CDR2 FQNEAQ. V was pared by 4 bases and J by 4 bases, with 14 bases between.

The rearrangement uses TRBV5-1 and TRBJ2-1; maybe TRBD2 (5 bases). This CDR3 is built from 15 residues. Germline CDR1 reads SGHRS; CDR2 reads YFSETQ. V lost 4 bases, J lost 6 bases, and 17 bases lay in between. In DNA form, the CDR3 reads TGCGCCAGCAGCCTGTATACTAGAATCAGCAATGAGCAGTTCTTC. It encodes CASSLYTRISNEQFF.

This chain joins TRBV9 and TRBJ1-1; tentative D call: TRBD1 (6 bases). The germline CDR1 and CDR2 sequences are SGDLS and YYNGEE. With 0 bases removed from V and 11 bases from J, the gap between germline ends came to 17 bases. This CDR3 is built from 14 residues. The CDR3 protein is CASSVADSAFSAFF. CDR3 bases: TGTGCCAGCAGCGTAGCGGACAGCGCCTTCTCTGCTTTCTTT.

This clone was observed once. This chain connects TRBV7-3 to TRBJ2-1, with 9 nucleotides matching TRBD2. The CDR3 runs 17 residues. Looked up from germline, CDR1 is SGHTA and CDR2 is FQGTGA. Trimming removed 2 bases from V and 6 bases from J; junction bases left unmatched: 11. The DNA of the CDR3 is TGTGCCAGCAGCTTATTCGCGGGAGGGGAACCGTTCAATGAGCAGTTCTTC. Translation: CASSLFAGGEPFNEQFF.

This clone was counted a few times. The J gene is TRBJ1-3, the V gene TRBV9; no clear D gene. The CDR3 extends over 15 amino acids. V was pared by 3 bases and J by 0 bases, with 10 bases between. Germline V CDR1 and CDR2: SGDLS, YYNGEE. Written as DNA, the CDR3 is TGTGCCAGCAGCGCATACAGAAGCTCTGGAAACACCATATATTTT. Protein: CASSAYRSSGNTIYF.

This clone was seen a handful of times. The V and J genes are TRBV5-1 and TRBJ2-7; 9 bases agree with TRBD2. The CDR3 has 16 amino acids. J lost 3 bases, V lost 4 bases, and 11 bases had no gene match. The germline V gene has CDR1 SGHRS and CDR2 YFSETQ. The CDR3 DNA reads as TGCGCCAGCAGCCTGCAGGGACCGACTAGCGGCTACGAGCAGTACTTC. Translation gives CASSLQGPTSGYEQYF.

The rearrangement joins TRBV4-3 to TRBJ1-4, with 7 bases identical to TRBD1. The trim removed 0 bases at V and 5 bases at J, leaving 9 bases unmatched. CDR1 LGHNA and CDR2 YSLEER come from the germline V gene. The CDR3 length is 17 residues. CDR3 loop: CASSQDPPGTVNEKLFF. CDR3 nucleotides: TGCGCCAGCAGCCAAGACCCCCCCGGGACAGTAAATGAAAAACTGTTTTTT.

The chain joins TRBV7-8 to TRBJ1-1; tentative D call: TRBD1 (5 bases). Trimming removed 6 bases from V and 2 bases from J, with 13 bases in between. This CDR3 contains 14 residues. The germline CDR1 and CDR2 sequences are SGHVS and FQNEAQ. The CDR3 coding sequence is TGTGCCAGCAGTTATGACAGAAGCAACACTGAAGCTTTCTTT. Translation gives CASSYDRSNTEAFF.

This clone has just a few counts. This CDR3 is CASSNPLTSAETQYF. CDR3 bases: TGTGCCAGCAGCAACCCCCTCACTAGCGCGGAGACCCAGTACTTC. The chain recombines TRBV7-8 with TRBJ2-5; 7 nucleotides agree with TRBD2. This CDR3 contains 15 residues. Unmatched junction bases numbered 11, after V lost 5 bases and J lost 5 bases. CDR1 and CDR2 (germline): SGHVS, FQNEAQ.